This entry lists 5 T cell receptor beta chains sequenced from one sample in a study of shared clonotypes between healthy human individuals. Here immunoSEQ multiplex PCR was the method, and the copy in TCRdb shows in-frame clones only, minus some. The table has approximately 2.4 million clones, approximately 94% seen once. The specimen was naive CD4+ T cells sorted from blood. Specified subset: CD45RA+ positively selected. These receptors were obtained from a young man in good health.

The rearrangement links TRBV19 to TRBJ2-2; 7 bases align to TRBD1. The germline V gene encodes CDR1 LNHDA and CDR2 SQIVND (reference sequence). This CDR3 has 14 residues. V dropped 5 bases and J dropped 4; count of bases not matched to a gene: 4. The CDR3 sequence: CASSETGFTGELFF. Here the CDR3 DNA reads TGTGCCAGTAGTGAGACAGGGTTCACCGGGGAGCTGTTTTTT.

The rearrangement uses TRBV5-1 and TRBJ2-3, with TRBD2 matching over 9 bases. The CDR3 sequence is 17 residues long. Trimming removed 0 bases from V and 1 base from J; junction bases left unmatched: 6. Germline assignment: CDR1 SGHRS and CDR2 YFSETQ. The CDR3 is CASSLGSGGAGTDTQYF. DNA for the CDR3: TGCGCCAGCAGCTTGGGTAGCGGGGGTGCGGGCACAGATACGCAGTATTTT.

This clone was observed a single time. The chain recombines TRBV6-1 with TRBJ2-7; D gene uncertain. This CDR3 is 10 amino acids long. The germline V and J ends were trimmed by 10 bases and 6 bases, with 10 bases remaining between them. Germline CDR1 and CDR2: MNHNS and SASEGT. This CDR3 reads CATRSGEQYF. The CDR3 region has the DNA TGTGCCACTCGATCCGGCGAGCAGTACTTC.

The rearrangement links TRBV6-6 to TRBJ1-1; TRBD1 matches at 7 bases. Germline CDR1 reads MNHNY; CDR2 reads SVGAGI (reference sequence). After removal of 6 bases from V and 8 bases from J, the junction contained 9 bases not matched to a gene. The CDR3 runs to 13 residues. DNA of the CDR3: TGTGCCAGCAGCACCCCAGACAGGGCGGAAGCTTTCTTT. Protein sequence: CASSTPDRAEAFF.

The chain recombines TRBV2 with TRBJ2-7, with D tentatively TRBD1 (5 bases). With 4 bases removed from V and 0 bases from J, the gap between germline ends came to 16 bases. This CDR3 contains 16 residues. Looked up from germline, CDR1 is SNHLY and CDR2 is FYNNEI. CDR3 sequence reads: CASSGLTDATSYEQYF. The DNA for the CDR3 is TGTGCCAGCAGTGGGTTGACAGACGCCACCTCCTACGAGCAGTACTTC.